This T cell receptor (beta chain) stems from a study of T cell responses to AZD1222 COVID-19 vaccine. J was trimmed by 5 bases and V by 4 bases; bases with no gene match: 9. Germline CDR1 MNHEY, CDR2 SMNVEV (reference sequence). The CDR3 covers 15 residues. Profiled with immunoSEQ multiplex PCR; TCRdb holds only in-frame clones, not every one. The table lists 100,000 or so clones, roughly 90% of them singletons. This sample comprised peripheral blood, obtained on day 0 of AZD1222 vaccination. The chain carries TRBV27 and TRBJ2-3, with 7 bases that match TRBD1. The receptor was isolated from an adult in good health. The CDR3 sequence: CASSSGDRSGDTQYF. CDR3 sequence (DNA): TGTGCCAGCAGTTCAGGGGACAGATCAGGAGATACGCAGTATTTT.